The rows below give T cell receptor beta chains drawn from one sample of a study of regulatory T cells in long-lasting Graves disease. TCRdb analysed the multiplex PCR reads with MiXCR anew, one entry per CDR3 protein. Of about 540,000 distinct CDR3 sequences in the sample, roughly 14% were seen once. This sample was also put to use in a study of T cells in Graves' hyperthyroidism and ophthalmopathy.

Sequencing was performed on peripheral blood mononuclear cells (PBMCs), taken at new diagnosis, from a patient treated with antithyroid drugs. These receptors were taken from a man aged 30 to 39 with Graves disease. Both conserved end residues are part of each CDR3. A D gene is named only where the DNA matches it firmly. The size field is filled for only some rows; it gives once, few, many or a size class.

V gene	D gene	J gene	clone size	CDR3 DNA	CDR3 protein
TRBV12-5	TRBD2	TRBJ2-1	many	TGTGCTAGTGGCCAGCGGGAGGACTACAATGAGCAGTTCTTC	CASGQREDYNEQFF
TRBV11-2	TRBD2	TRBJ2-7	few	TGTGCCAGCAGCTTAGAACTAGCGGAGTTCTACGAGCAGTACTTC	CASSLELAEFYEQYF
TRBV28	TRBD1	TRBJ2-5	many	TGTGCCAGCAGTACCTGGACAGGCCAAGAGACCCAGTACTTC	CASSTWTGQETQYF
TRBV7-9	TRBD1	TRBJ2-1	many	TGTGCCAGCAGCTCCCGGGACAGGGAGGGATACAATGAGCAGTTCTTC	CASSSRDREGYNEQFF
TRBV27	TRBD1	TRBJ1-2	many	TGTGCCAGCAGCCCGGGACAGGGGGCTTCGATTGGCTACACCTTC	CASSPGQGASIGYTF
TRBV15	.	TRBJ2-3	many	TGTGCCACCAGCAGAGCCAGCGTGGAAGATACGCAGTATTTT	CATSRASVEDTQYF
TRBV27	TRBD1	TRBJ1-6	.	TGTGCCAGCAGTGAAAACGCAGGGGGCCGTTATTCACCCCTCCACTTT	CASSENAGGRYSPLHF
TRBV7-2	.	TRBJ2-5	.	TGTGCCAGCAGCTTAGGCGGATTGGAGGAGGTTTGGGAGACCCAGTACTTC	CASSLGGLEEVWETQYF
TRBV4-1	TRBD2	TRBJ2-5	.	TGCGCCAGCAGCCAAGAAGGAGCGGGAGGGAGCGCGCGGAAGACCCAGTACTTC	CASSQEGAGGSARKTQYF
TRBV18	.	TRBJ2-7	.	TGTGCCAGCTCACCAAGGATTACTGGGCGGGATTTCTACGAGCAGTACTTC	CASSPRITGRDFYEQYF
TRBV24-1	.	TRBJ1-1	many	TGTGCCACCAGACAGGGCCCTGAAGCTTTCTTT	CATRQGPEAFF
TRBV5-6	.	TRBJ1-2	few	TGTGCCAGCCTAAAGACAGGTTCTTCCTATGGCTACACCTTC	CASLKTGSSYGYTF
TRBV20-1	.	TRBJ1-1	.	TGCAGTGCTAGGAGGGTACCTGAAGCTTTCTTT	CSARRVPEAFF
TRBV12-5	TRBD2	TRBJ2-1	many	TGTGCTAGTGGTTTGGGGGGATGGGGGCCTAGCGGGAGTTTCAATGAGCAGTTCTTC	CASGLGGWGPSGSFNEQFF
TRBV27	.	TRBJ2-7	many	TGTGCCAGCAGTTGGGGAATAGCGGTAGCCGGGGAGCAGTACTTC	CASSWGIAVAGEQYF
TRBV30	.	TRBJ2-5	.	TGTGCCTGGAGGTTGACAGAAGGGACCCAGTACTTC	CAWRLTEGTQYF
TRBV11-1	.	TRBJ1-2	.	TGTGCCAGCAGCCGCCTATCCTCTTCCATGGTGGGGGAGCGAGGCTACACCTTC	CASSRLSSSMVGERGYTF
TRBV7-2	.	TRBJ2-5	many	TGTGCCAGCAGCTTAACTGGCACAGACCAAGAGACCCAGTACTTC	CASSLTGTDQETQYF
TRBV10-3	.	TRBJ2-7	many	TGTGCCATCAAAAAGTCCTACGAGCAGTACTTC	CAIKKSYEQYF
TRBV29-1	.	TRBJ2-2	few	TGCAGCGTCCAGGGAGGCACCGGGGAGCTGTTTTTT	CSVQGGTGELFF
TRBV5-4	.	TRBJ1-2	.	TGTGCCAGCAGCCCAAGGTTTACTGGAATGGGGTATGGCTACACCTTC	CASSPRFTGMGYGYTF
TRBV7-6	TRBD2	TRBJ2-7	.	TGTGCCAGCAGCCTTCGACTAGCCCTGGGGTACGAGCAGTACTTC	CASSLRLALGYEQYF
TRBV7-8	TRBD2	TRBJ2-1	many	TGTGCCAGCAGCCTCCTAGCGGGGGACTACAATGAGCAGTTCTTC	CASSLLAGDYNEQFF
TRBV28	.	TRBJ2-1	.	TGTGCCAGCAGTTTAGCCGGTCCTGTCTACAATGAGCAGTTCTTC	CASSLAGPVYNEQFF
TRBV7-8	.	TRBJ1-5	many	TGTGCCAGCAGCTCTACTGGGGGGCGCGGGAGCAATCAGCCCCAGCATTTT	CASSSTGGRGSNQPQHF
TRBV20-1	.	TRBJ2-1	many	TGCAGTGCTAGACCGGTAGACGAGACAGTCAAGAGCTCCTACAATGAGCAGTTCTTC	CSARPVDETVKSSYNEQFF
TRBV6-1	TRBD2	TRBJ2-7	many	TGTGCCAGCAGTGAAGCGCAAAGCGGGAGCTGGTACTTC	CASSEAQSGSWYF
TRBV5-4	TRBD1	TRBJ1-4	.	TGTGCCAGCAGGAGAACAGGGGGCGAGGCTAATGAAAAACTGTTTTTT	CASRRTGGEANEKLFF
TRBV7-2	.	TRBJ1-3	few	TGTGCCAGCAGCTTACTTGATCCCGGGGGAAACACCATATATTTT	CASSLLDPGGNTIYF
TRBV30	TRBD1	TRBJ1-1	many	TGTGCCTGGTCAACTATGGGGGACAGCACTGAAGCTTTCTTT	CAWSTMGDSTEAFF
TRBV12-3/TRBV12-4	.	TRBJ1-4	many	TGTGCCAGCAGTCCCGCGGGGCGCAATGAAAAACTGTTTTTT	CASSPAGRNEKLFF
TRBV20-1	.	TRBJ1-5	many	TGCAGTGCTAGAGGGCCGGTCGCAAATAGCAATCAGCCCCAGCATTTT	CSARGPVANSNQPQHF
TRBV5-6	.	TRBJ1-1	many	TGTGCCAGCAGCTTGGTCAGGAGTGGTGAAGCTTTCTTT	CASSLVRSGEAFF
TRBV15	TRBD1	TRBJ1-5	many	TGTGCCACCAGCAACCGACCCGGGACAGGTTCCCAGCCCCAGCATTTT	CATSNRPGTGSQPQHF
TRBV2	TRBD2	TRBJ2-5	.	TGTGCCAGCAGGAGCGGGAGGGCCCTCGGGGAGGCCCAGTACTTC	CASRSGRALGEAQYF
TRBV24-1	.	TRBJ2-1	many	TGTGCCACCAGTGATTTGATGAATGAGCAGTTCTTC	CATSDLMNEQFF